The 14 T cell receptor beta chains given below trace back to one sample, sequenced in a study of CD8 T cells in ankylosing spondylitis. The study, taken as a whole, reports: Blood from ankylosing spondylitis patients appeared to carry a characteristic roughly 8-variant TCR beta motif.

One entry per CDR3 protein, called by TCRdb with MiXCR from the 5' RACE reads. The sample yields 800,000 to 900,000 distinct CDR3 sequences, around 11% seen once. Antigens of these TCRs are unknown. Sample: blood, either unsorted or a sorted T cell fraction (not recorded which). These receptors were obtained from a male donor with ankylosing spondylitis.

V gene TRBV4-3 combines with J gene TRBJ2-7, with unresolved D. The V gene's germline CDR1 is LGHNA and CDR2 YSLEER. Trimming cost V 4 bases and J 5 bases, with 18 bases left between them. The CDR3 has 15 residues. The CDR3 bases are TGCGCCAGCAGCCGAGGTACTATTAGGATGGACGAGCAGTACTTC. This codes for CASSRGTIRMDEQYF.

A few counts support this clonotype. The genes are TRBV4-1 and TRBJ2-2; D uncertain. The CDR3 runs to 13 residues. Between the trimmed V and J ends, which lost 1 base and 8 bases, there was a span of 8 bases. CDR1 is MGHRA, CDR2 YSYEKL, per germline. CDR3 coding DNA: TGCGCCAGCAGCCAAGTAGAGGAAGGGGAGCTGTTTTTT. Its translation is CASSQVEEGELFF.

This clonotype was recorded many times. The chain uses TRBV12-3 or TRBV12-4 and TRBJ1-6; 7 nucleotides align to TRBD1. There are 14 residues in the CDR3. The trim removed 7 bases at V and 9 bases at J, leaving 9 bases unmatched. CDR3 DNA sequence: TGTGCCAGCACCCAGGACAGGTTGTTTTCACCCCTCCACTTT. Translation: CASTQDRLFSPLHF.

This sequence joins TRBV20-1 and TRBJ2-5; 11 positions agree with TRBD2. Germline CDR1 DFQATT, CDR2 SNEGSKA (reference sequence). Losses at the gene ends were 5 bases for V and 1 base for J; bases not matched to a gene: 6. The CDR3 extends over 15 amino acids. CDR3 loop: CSAPGLAGVQETQYF. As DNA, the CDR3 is TGCAGTGCTCCCGGACTAGCGGGCGTCCAAGAGACCCAGTACTTC.

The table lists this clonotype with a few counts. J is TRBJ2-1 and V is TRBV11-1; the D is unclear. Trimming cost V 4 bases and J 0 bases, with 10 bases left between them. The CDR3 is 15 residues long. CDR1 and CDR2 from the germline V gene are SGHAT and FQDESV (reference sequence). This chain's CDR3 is CASSSDPNSYNEQFF. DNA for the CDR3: TGTGCCAGCAGCTCGGATCCTAACTCCTACAATGAGCAGTTCTTC.

CDR3 region: CASRGGTTGPLYEQYF. The CDR3, as DNA: TGCGCCAGCAGGGGAGGGACAACGGGGCCTCTTTACGAGCAGTACTTC. The chain joins TRBV5-1 to TRBJ2-7, with a tentative D call TRBD2 (7 bases). The CDR3 is 16 residues long. V gave up 5 bases and J gave up 4 bases, with 22 bases separating them. CDR1 is SGHRS, CDR2 YFSETQ, per germline.

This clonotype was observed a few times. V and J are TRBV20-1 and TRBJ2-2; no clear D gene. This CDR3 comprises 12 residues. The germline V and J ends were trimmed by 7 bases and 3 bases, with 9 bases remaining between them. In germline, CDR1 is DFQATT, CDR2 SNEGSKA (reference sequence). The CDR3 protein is CSELLDTGELFF. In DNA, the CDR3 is TGCAGTGAACTACTCGACACCGGGGAGCTGTTTTTT.

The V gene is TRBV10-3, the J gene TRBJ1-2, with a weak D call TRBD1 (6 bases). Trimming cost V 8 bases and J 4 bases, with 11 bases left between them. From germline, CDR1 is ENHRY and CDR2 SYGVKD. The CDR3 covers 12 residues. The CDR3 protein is CAIATGGYGYTF. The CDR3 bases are TGTGCCATCGCGACAGGCGGCTATGGCTACACCTTC.

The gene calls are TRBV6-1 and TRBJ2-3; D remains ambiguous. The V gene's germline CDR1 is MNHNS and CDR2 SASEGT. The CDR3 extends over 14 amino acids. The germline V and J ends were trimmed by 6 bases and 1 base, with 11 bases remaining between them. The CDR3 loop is CASSRWPRTDTQYF. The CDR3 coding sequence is TGTGCCAGCAGCCGCTGGCCGCGCACAGATACGCAGTATTTT.

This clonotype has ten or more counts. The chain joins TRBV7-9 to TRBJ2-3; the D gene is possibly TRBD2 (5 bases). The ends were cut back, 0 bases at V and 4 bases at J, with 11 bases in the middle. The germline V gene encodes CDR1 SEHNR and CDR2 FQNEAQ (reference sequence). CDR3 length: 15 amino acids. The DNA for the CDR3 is TGTGCCAGCAGCTTAGCGAGCGGATTGGCAGATACGCAGTATTTT. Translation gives CASSLASGLADTQYF.

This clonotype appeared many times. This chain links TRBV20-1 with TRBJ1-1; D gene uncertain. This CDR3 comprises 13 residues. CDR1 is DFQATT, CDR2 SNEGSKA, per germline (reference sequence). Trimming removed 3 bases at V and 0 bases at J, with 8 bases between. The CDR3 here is CSASGSVNTEAFF. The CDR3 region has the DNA TGCAGTGCTAGCGGCTCCGTGAACACTGAAGCTTTCTTT.

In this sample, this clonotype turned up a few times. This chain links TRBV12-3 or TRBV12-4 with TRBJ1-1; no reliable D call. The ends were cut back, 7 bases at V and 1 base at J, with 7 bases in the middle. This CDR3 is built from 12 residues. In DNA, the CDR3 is TGTGCCAGCAATTACGGGAACACTGAAGCTTTCTTT. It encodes CASNYGNTEAFF.

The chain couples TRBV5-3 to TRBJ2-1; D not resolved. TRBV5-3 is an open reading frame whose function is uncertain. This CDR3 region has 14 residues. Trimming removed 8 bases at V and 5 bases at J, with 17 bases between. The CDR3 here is CARGPGRTHNEQFF. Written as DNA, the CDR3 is TGTGCCAGGGGCCCTGGACGGACGCACAATGAGCAGTTCTTC.

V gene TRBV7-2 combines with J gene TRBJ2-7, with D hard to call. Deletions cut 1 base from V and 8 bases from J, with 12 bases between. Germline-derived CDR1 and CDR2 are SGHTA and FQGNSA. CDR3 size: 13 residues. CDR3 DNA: TGTGCCAGCAGCTTAGTTCCGGGCCAGAAGCAGTACTTC. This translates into CASSLVPGQKQYF.